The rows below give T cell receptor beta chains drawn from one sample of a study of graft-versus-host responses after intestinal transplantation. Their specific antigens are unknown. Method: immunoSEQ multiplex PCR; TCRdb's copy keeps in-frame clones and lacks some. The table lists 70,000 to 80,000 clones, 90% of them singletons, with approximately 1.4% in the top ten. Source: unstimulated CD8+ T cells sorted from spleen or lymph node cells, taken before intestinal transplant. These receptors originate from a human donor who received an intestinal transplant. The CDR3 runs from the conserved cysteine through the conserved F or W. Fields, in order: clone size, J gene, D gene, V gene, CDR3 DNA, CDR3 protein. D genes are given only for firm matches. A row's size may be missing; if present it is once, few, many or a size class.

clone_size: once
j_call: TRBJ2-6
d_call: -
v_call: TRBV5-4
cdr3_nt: TGTGCCAGCAGCTTAGGGACACCCCCTATCGGGGCCAACGTCCTGACTTTC
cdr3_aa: CASSLGTPPIGANVLTF

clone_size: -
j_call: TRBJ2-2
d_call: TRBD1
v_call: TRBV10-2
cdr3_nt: TGCGCCACGTGCGGGACAGGGGTGACCGGGGAGCTGTTTTTT
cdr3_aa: CATCGTGVTGELFF

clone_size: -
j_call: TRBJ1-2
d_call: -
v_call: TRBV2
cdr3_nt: TGTGCCAGCAGTGAAAGTGGGCAGCTTAACTATGGCTACACCTTC
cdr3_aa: CASSESGQLNYGYTF

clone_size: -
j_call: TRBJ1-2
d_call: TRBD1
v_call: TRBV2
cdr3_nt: TGTGCCAGCAGCCATTCGGACAGGGCTTATGGCTACACCTTC
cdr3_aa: CASSHSDRAYGYTF

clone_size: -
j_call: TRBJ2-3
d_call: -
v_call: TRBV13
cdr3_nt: TGTGCCAGCAGCCCAACGGGTGGCACAGATACGCAGTATTTT
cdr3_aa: CASSPTGGTDTQYF

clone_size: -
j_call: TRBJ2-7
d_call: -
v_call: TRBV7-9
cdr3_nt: TGTGCCAGCAGCTCGGGCCCAGGGCAGGGCTACGAGCAGTACTTC
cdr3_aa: CASSSGPGQGYEQYF

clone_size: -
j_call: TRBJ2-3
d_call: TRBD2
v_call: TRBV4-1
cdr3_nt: TGCGCCAGCGGTAACGGGGGGACAGATACGCAGTATTTT
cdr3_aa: CASGNGGTDTQYF

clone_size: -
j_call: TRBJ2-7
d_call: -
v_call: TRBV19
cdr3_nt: TGTGCCAGTAGGGGCTCGGCCTACGAGCAGTACTTC
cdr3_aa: CASRGSAYEQYF

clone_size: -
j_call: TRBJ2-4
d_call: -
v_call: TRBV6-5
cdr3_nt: TGTGCCAGCACCCAGACTAGACTAGCCAAAAACATTCAGTACTTC
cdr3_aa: CASTQTRLAKNIQYF

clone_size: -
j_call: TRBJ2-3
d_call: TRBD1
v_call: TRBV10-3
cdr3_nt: TGTGCCACCACGCCCGGGACAGGGATAACAGATACGCAGTATTTT
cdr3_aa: CATTPGTGITDTQYF

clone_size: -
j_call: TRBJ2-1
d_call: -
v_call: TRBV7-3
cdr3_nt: TGTGCCAGCAGCTTATTGGGGGGCTCCTACAATGAGCAGTTCTTC
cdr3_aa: CASSLLGGSYNEQFF